The 18 T cell receptor beta chains below come from one sample, sequenced in a study of blood T cell repertoires in COVID-19. Here immunoSEQ multiplex PCR was the method, and the copy in TCRdb shows in-frame clones only, minus some. This sample has roughly 56,000 clones, with almost 95% found just once. The sequenced sample was peripheral blood. Receptors originate from a man aged 45-65 years with active COVID-19.

The chain recombines TRBV19 with TRBJ2-5, with 7 bases fitting TRBD2. The CDR3 totals 15 residues. J was trimmed by 4 bases and V by 3 bases; bases with no gene match: 8. From germline, CDR1 is LNHDA and CDR2 SQIVND (reference sequence). Written as DNA, the CDR3 is TGTGCCAGTAGTATTGCGGGGGTAGTAGGAGAGACCCAGTACTTC. Its translation: CASSIAGVVGETQYF.

The chain is built from TRBV28 and TRBJ1-1; maybe TRBD1 (6 bases). CDR3 length: 13 amino acids. Trimming removed 4 bases from V and 10 bases from J, with 16 bases in between. The germline V gene has CDR1 MDHEN and CDR2 SYDVKM. The DNA for the CDR3 is TGTGCCAGCAGTTACAGGGTGTCCTTGAGAGCTTTCTTT. Protein sequence: CASSYRVSLRAFF.

This clone occurred once. The chain is built from TRBV11-3 and TRBJ2-7; D is ambiguous. With 1 base removed from V and 0 bases from J, the gap between germline ends came to 10 bases. Germline V gene sequence: CDR1 SGHNT, CDR2 YENEEA. The CDR3 contains 15 residues. The CDR3 DNA follows: TGTGCCAGCAGCTTAGGCGACCACAGCTCCTACGAGCAGTACTTC. It specifies CASSLGDHSSYEQYF.

The chain joins TRBV6-6 to TRBJ2-1, with TRBD2 matching over 14 bases. Germline CDR1 and CDR2: MNHNY and SVGAGI (reference sequence). The trim removed 5 bases at V and 6 bases at J, leaving 15 bases unmatched. The CDR3 sequence is 19 residues long. CDR3 nucleotide sequence: TGTGCCAGCAGTCCCGGGACTAGCGGGAGTTCTACTCGTCGCAATGAGCAGTTCTTC. Protein sequence: CASSPGTSGSSTRRNEQFF.

V gene TRBV4-1 combines with J gene TRBJ1-2; D is possibly TRBD1 (6 bases). Trimming pared 1 base from V and 5 bases from J, leaving 8 bases between. The CDR3 runs 13 residues. CDR1 is MGHRA, CDR2 YSYEKL, per germline. This chain's CDR3 is CASSQGTGYGYTF. In DNA, the CDR3 is TGCGCCAGCAGCCAAGGAACAGGGTATGGCTACACCTTC.

V gene TRBV9 combines with J gene TRBJ2-3; no clear D. The CDR3 loop spans 12 amino acids. The germline V gene has CDR1 SGDLS and CDR2 YYNGEE. V was cut by 6 bases and J by 2 bases, with 7 bases left in between. The CDR3 bases are TGTGCCAGCATCATTTCCACAGATACGCAGTATTTT. The encoded protein is CASIISTDTQYF.

V is TRBV4-1 and J is TRBJ2-7, with 8 bases aligning to TRBD1. V dropped 2 bases and J dropped 3; count of bases not matched to a gene: 6. The germline V gene encodes CDR1 MGHRA and CDR2 YSYEKL. This CDR3 spans 15 amino acids. The CDR3 DNA reads as TGCGCCAGCAGCCAAAGGACAGGGCTGGGCTACGAGCAGTACTTC. Translated: CASSQRTGLGYEQYF.

In this sample, this clone turned up a few times. The chain carries TRBV11-2 and TRBJ1-3, with D perhaps TRBD1 (6 bases). V was pared by 6 bases and J by 4 bases, with 13 bases between. Germline CDR1 reads SGHAT; CDR2 reads FQNNGV. CDR3 length: 14 residues. For the CDR3, the DNA is TGTGCCAGCAGGCGACAGGTTCTAGGAAACACCATATATTTT. Its translation: CASRRQVLGNTIYF.

The chain recombines TRBV4-3 with TRBJ2-7; D is perhaps TRBD2 (5 bases). The CDR3 consists of 15 residues. CDR1 and CDR2 from the germline V gene are LGHNA and YSLEER. The V end lost 2 bases, the J end lost 3 bases, and 14 bases lay between the germline ends. For the CDR3, the DNA is TGCGCCAGCAGCCAATCGCGGGTTCTCAGCTACGAGCAGTACTTC. Its protein product is CASSQSRVLSYEQYF.

The rearrangement joins TRBV7-8 to TRBJ1-6, with a tentative D call TRBD1 (5 bases). The length of the CDR3 is 14 residues. Trimming took 2 bases from V and 7 from J, leaving 9 bases between them. From germline, CDR1 is SGHVS and CDR2 FQNEAQ. For the CDR3, the DNA is TGTGCCAGCAGCTTAACAGGCTGGAATTCACCCCTCCACTTT. This codes for CASSLTGWNSPLHF.

The chain carries TRBV19 and TRBJ2-7; 10 bases are shared with TRBD2. There are 15 residues in the CDR3. V gave up 3 bases and J gave up 3 bases; unmatched junction bases: 5. Germline values: CDR1 LNHDA, CDR2 SQIVND (reference sequence). CDR3 nucleotides: TGTGCCAGTAGTATCACCACTAGCGGGAACTACGAGCAGTACTTC. Amino acid sequence: CASSITTSGNYEQYF.

This rearrangement joins TRBV3-1 (or the pseudogene TRBV3-2) to TRBJ2-1; 8 bases line up with TRBD1. J lost 7 bases, V lost 2 bases, and 1 base had no gene match. The V gene's germline CDR1 is LGHDT and CDR2 YNNKEL (reference sequence). The CDR3 has 13 residues. CDR3 loop: CASSQQGANEQFF. The CDR3 DNA follows: TGTGCCAGCAGCCAACAGGGGGCGAATGAGCAGTTCTTC.

The chain recombines TRBV3-1 (or the pseudogene TRBV3-2) with TRBJ2-1; 12 positions match TRBD2. This CDR3 contains 19 residues. Germline V lookup: CDR1 LGHDT, CDR2 YNNKEL (reference sequence). Losses at the gene ends were 0 bases for V and 2 bases for J; bases not matched to a gene: 8. In nucleotides, the CDR3 is TGTGCCAGCAGCCAAGATCGACTAGCGGGGGCAATTCCCTACAATGAGCAGTTCTTC. The encoded protein is CASSQDRLAGAIPYNEQFF.

The V and J genes are TRBV19 and TRBJ1-2; unclear D gene. This CDR3 has 12 amino acids. Germline V gene sequence: CDR1 LNHDA, CDR2 SQIVND (reference sequence). The V gene lost 4 bases and the J gene lost 3 bases, with 6 bases spanning the gap. CDR3 coding DNA: TGTGCCAGTAGTACTACGGACTATGGCTACACCTTC. Amino acids: CASSTTDYGYTF.

V gene TRBV14 combines with J gene TRBJ1-4; TRBD1 matches 7 bases. Unmatched junction bases numbered 10, after V lost 4 bases and J lost 5 bases. In germline, CDR1 is SGHDN, CDR2 FVKESK. This CDR3 region has 16 residues. CDR3 DNA: TGTGCCAGCAGCCTCCTCACCGGGACAGTAAATGAAAAACTGTTTTTT. Its translation: CASSLLTGTVNEKLFF.

The chain combines TRBV3-1 (or the pseudogene TRBV3-2) with TRBJ2-3; 7 bases line up with TRBD2. The CDR3 sequence is 16 residues long. Looked up from germline, CDR1 is LGHDT and CDR2 is YNNKEL (reference sequence). With V trimmed by 1 base and J by 6 bases, 10 bases remained unmatched. The CDR3 sequence: CASSQALGEGRDTQYF. The CDR3 region has the DNA TGTGCCAGCAGCCAAGCCCTGGGGGAGGGCCGGGATACGCAGTATTTT.

J is TRBJ1-6 and V is TRBV6-5; 8 nucleotides match TRBD1. In germline, CDR1 is MNHEY, CDR2 SVGAGI. V trimming: 7 bases; J trimming: 12 bases; junction bases outside the gene matches: 8. The CDR3 sequence is 13 residues long. The chain's CDR3 is CASTRDRQLPLHF. The DNA of the CDR3 is TGTGCCAGCACAAGGGACAGGCAACTACCCCTCCACTTT.

The chain links TRBV11-3 to TRBJ2-5; 10 positions agree with TRBD2. The CDR3 is 16 residues long. Unmatched junction bases numbered 9, after V lost 3 bases and J lost 5 bases. CDR1 and CDR2 from the germline V gene are SGHNT and YENEEA. The DNA for the CDR3 is TGTGCCAGCAGCTTTATGGTAGCGGGGGGTGGGGAGACCCAGTACTTC. Translated, it gives CASSFMVAGGGETQYF.